Each of the 28 T cell receptor beta chains below was sequenced from the same sample in a study of blood T cell repertoires in COVID-19. The protocol was immunoSEQ multiplex PCR, while the TCRdb copy is restricted to in-frame clones and leaves out a portion. The sample consists of over 130,000 clones, roughly 81% of them appearing once. Specimen: peripheral blood. The origin of the receptors is a woman aged 50 to 65 with active or convalescent COVID-19.

The chain recombines TRBV7-3 with TRBJ2-3; 8 bases align to TRBD2. The germline V gene has CDR1 SGHTA and CDR2 FQGTGA. The length of the CDR3 is 14 residues. V lost 5 bases and J lost 2; bases outside the gene matches: 3. The CDR3 protein is CASSQAGATDTQYF. In nucleotides, the CDR3 is TGTGCCAGCAGCCAAGCGGGAGCCACAGATACGCAGTATTTT.

This chain uses TRBV5-1 with TRBJ2-4; TRBD2 is a possible D gene (6 bases). Trimming took off 0 bases at V and 7 bases at J, with 14 bases between the two ends. The CDR3 has 15 amino acids. Per germline, CDR1 SGHRS and CDR2 YFSETQ. CDR3 in DNA: TGCGCCAGCAGCTTGGGGGCAGGAGGGTCGAACATTCAGTACTTC. Translating gives CASSLGAGGSNIQYF.

V gene TRBV6-5 combines with J gene TRBJ1-6; the match to TRBD1 covers 9 bases. V lost 8 bases, J lost 7 bases, and 6 bases stayed unmatched. The CDR3 totals 14 residues. Per germline, CDR1 MNHEY and CDR2 SVGAGI. DNA of the CDR3: TGTGCCAGCGGGGTCGGACAGGGGAATTCACCCCTCCACTTT. Translation gives CASGVGQGNSPLHF.

The chain uses TRBV6-6 and TRBJ1-4; 9 bases align to TRBD1. Germline CDR1 and CDR2: MNHNY and SVGAGI (reference sequence). The CDR3 has 15 amino acids. J was trimmed by 8 bases and V by 2 bases; bases with no gene match: 6. CDR3 sequence (DNA): TGTGCCAGCAGTTACGGGGACAGGGTTGGCGAAAAACTGTTTTTT. This translates into CASSYGDRVGEKLFF.

J is TRBJ2-2 and V is TRBV9, with D possibly TRBD2 on 6 matching bases. The CDR3 loop spans 14 amino acids. V lost 1 base and J 7 bases, leaving 11 bases between the germline ends. CDR1 is SGDLS and CDR2 is YYNGEE in the germline V gene. CDR3 sequence: CASSVTSLNGELFF. The CDR3 bases are TGTGCCAGCAGCGTAACTAGCCTCAACGGGGAGCTGTTTTTT. The full variable domain, rest sourced from reference TRBV9 and TRBJ2-2, is DSGVTQTPKHLITATGQRVTLRCSPRSGDLSVYWYQQSLDQGLQFLIQYYNGEERAKGNILERFSAQQFPDLHSELNLSSLELGDSALYFCASSVTSLNGELFFGEGSRLTVL.

The chain carries TRBV7-2 and TRBJ2-7, with D uncertain. CDR1 SGHTA and CDR2 FQGNSA come from the germline V gene. V was clipped by 5 bases and J by 0 bases, with 8 bases between them. The CDR3 length is 13 residues. This CDR3 reads CASSPSSSYEQYF. The CDR3 region has the DNA TGTGCCAGCAGCCCTTCTAGCTCCTACGAGCAGTACTTC. Complete variable domain (other parts from reference TRBV7-2 and TRBJ2-7): GAGVSQSPSNKVTEKGKDVELRCDPISGHTALYWYRQSLGQGLEFLIYFQGNSAPDKSGLPSDRFSAERTGGSVSTLTIQRTQQEDSAVYLCASSPSSSYEQYFGPGTRLTVT.

The V call is TRBV11-2, the J call TRBJ1-1, with 8 bases identical to TRBD1. In germline, CDR1 is SGHAT, CDR2 FQNNGV. The CDR3 is 15 residues long. V lost 5 bases and J lost 10; bases outside the gene matches: 15. The CDR3 region has the DNA TGTGCCAGCAGCAACACCGGGACAGGACGGACAAGAGCTTTCTTT. Protein product: CASSNTGTGRTRAFF.

The gene calls are TRBV4-3 and TRBJ2-1; 9 nucleotides agree with TRBD1. CDR3 size: 17 residues. Unmatched junction bases numbered 9, after V lost 0 bases and J lost 6 bases. Looked up from germline, CDR1 is LGHNA and CDR2 is YSLEER. CDR3 nucleotides: TGCGCCAGCAGCCAAGAATTGGCCGGGACAGGGTCCAATGAGCAGTTCTTC. Amino acids: CASSQELAGTGSNEQFF.

The chain is built from TRBV7-8 and TRBJ1-4; 7 positions match TRBD1. The CDR3 is 15 amino acids. V shed 4 bases, J shed 7 bases, and the junction held 9 bases outside the gene matches. CDR1 is SGHVS and CDR2 is FQNEAQ in the germline V gene. In DNA form, the CDR3 reads TGTGCCAGCAGCTCCCGGACAGGATTTCTTGAAAAACTGTTTTTT. Its translation is CASSSRTGFLEKLFF.

The gene calls are TRBV18 and TRBJ1-3; 9 bases are a match to TRBD1. The germline V gene encodes CDR1 KGHSH and CDR2 LQKENI. Trimming at V came to 7 bases and at J to 4 bases, leaving 5 bases not matched to a gene. This CDR3 spans 14 amino acids. This CDR3 is CASFLDRGGNTIYF. The CDR3 DNA reads as TGTGCCAGCTTCCTGGACAGGGGAGGAAACACCATATATTTT.

V is TRBV5-5 and J is TRBJ2-1; D might be TRBD2 (6 bases). The CDR3 covers 16 residues. Trimming took 0 bases from V and 8 from J, leaving 18 bases between them. CDR1 and CDR2 from the germline V gene are SGHKS and YYEKEE (reference sequence). CDR3 in amino acids: CASSLVPTSISDEQFF. DNA for the CDR3: TGTGCCAGCAGCTTGGTCCCCACTAGCATCTCGGATGAGCAGTTCTTC.

Comment on this clone: Other DNA sequences of this sample code for an identical CDR3. V gene TRBV24-1 combines with J gene TRBJ2-1; 7 bases are shared with TRBD1. The V and J ends lost 4 bases and 0 bases, in that order; junction bases with no gene match: 5. The CDR3 length is 16 residues. CDR1 KGHDR and CDR2 SFDVKD come from the germline V gene. CDR3 coding DNA: TGTGCCACCAGTGACCCGACAGGGAGCTCCTACAATGAGCAGTTCTTC. Translation: CATSDPTGSSYNEQFF.

The J gene is TRBJ1-2, the V gene TRBV2; D is ambiguous. The germline V and J ends were trimmed by 7 bases and 6 bases, with 15 bases remaining between them. CDR1 and CDR2 from the germline V gene are SNHLY and FYNNEI. The CDR3 sequence is 13 residues long. The chain's CDR3 is CASKEGGQNGYTF. The CDR3 DNA sequence: TGTGCCAGCAAGGAGGGAGGGCAAAATGGCTACACCTTC.

The chain couples TRBV19 to TRBJ1-4, with 7 positions matching TRBD1. Looked up from germline, CDR1 is LNHDA and CDR2 is SQIVND (reference sequence). The ends lost 7 bases at V and 5 bases at J; junction bases unmatched: 7. The CDR3 is made up of 14 amino acids. The CDR3 spells CASNGGQTNEKLFF. In nucleotides, the CDR3 is TGTGCCAGTAACGGGGGACAGACGAATGAAAAACTGTTTTTT.

This rearrangement joins TRBV11-1 to TRBJ1-1, with D tentatively TRBD1 (6 bases). CDR1 is SGHAT, CDR2 FQDESV, per germline (reference sequence). V shed 1 base and J shed 1 base, with 10 bases lying between them. This CDR3 is built from 15 residues. The CDR3 bases are TGTGCCAGCAGCTTAGTCAGGACAGCGAACACTGAAGCTTTCTTT. It translates to CASSLVRTANTEAFF. Supplemented by reference TRBV11-1 and TRBJ1-1, the full variable domain reads EAEVAQSPRYKITEKSQAVAFWCDPISGHATLYWYRQILGQGPELLVQFQDESVVDDSQLPKDRFSAERLKGVDSTLKIQPAELGDSAMYLCASSLVRTANTEAFFGQGTRLTVV.

V and J are TRBV11-3 and TRBJ2-1; the D is unclear. Germline V gene lookup returns CDR1 SGHNT and CDR2 YENEEA. CDR3 length: 14 residues. The germline V and J ends were trimmed by 0 bases and 7 bases, with 10 bases remaining between them. The CDR3 here is CASSLDRQRNEQFF. In nucleotides, the CDR3 is TGTGCCAGCAGCTTAGATCGACAAAGAAATGAGCAGTTCTTC. Drawing the rest from reference TRBV11-3 and TRBJ2-1, the complete variable domain is EAGVVQSPRYKIIEKKQPVAFWCNPISGHNTLYWYLQNLGQGPELLIRYENEEAVDDSQLPKDRFSAERLKGVDSTLKIQPAELGDSAVYLCASSLDRQRNEQFFGPGTRLTVL.

The table lists this clone with a few counts. This chain links TRBV2 with TRBJ2-1, with 11 bases matching TRBD2. This CDR3 comprises 16 residues. Trimming removed 7 bases from V and 6 bases from J; junction bases left unmatched: 11. Per the germline V gene, CDR1 is SNHLY and CDR2 is FYNNEI. CDR3 residues: CASIRNLAGGPNEQFF. The CDR3 coding sequence is TGTGCCAGCATACGGAACCTAGCGGGAGGTCCCAATGAGCAGTTCTTC. The whole variable domain, filled in from reference TRBV2 and TRBJ2-1, reads EPEVTQTPSHQVTQMGQEVILRCVPISNHLYFYWYRQILGQKVEFLVSFYNNEISEKSEIFDDQFSVERPDGSNFTLKIRSTKLEDSAMYFCASIRNLAGGPNEQFFGPGTRLTVL.

The chain uses TRBV19 and TRBJ1-5; TRBD1 matches at 7 bases. V was pared by 6 bases and J by 1 base, with 6 bases of the junction left unmatched. This CDR3 is built from 15 residues. CDR1 LNHDA and CDR2 SQIVND come from the germline V gene (reference sequence). CDR3: CASRPQGSSNQPQHF. Written as DNA, the CDR3 is TGTGCCAGTAGGCCACAGGGGTCAAGCAATCAGCCCCAGCATTTT. The whole variable domain, remainder taken from reference TRBV19 and TRBJ1-5, is DGGITQSPKYLFRKEGQNVTLSCEQNLNHDAMYWYRQDPGQGLRLIYYSQIVNDFQKGDIAEGYSVSREKKESFPLTVTSAQKNPTAFYLCASRPQGSSNQPQHFGDGTRLSIL.

This sequence joins TRBV6-5 and TRBJ1-5; TRBD1 matches 10 bases. Per the germline V gene, CDR1 is MNHEY and CDR2 is SVGAGI. CDR3 length: 15 amino acids. Trimming removed 8 bases from V and 4 bases from J; junction bases left unmatched: 8. CDR3 region: CASLRDRGGNQPQHF. CDR3 in DNA: TGTGCCAGCCTAAGGGACAGGGGAGGGAATCAGCCCCAGCATTTT.

This clone was recorded a few times. The CDR3 DNA follows: TGTGCCAGCAGCTTAGCTTTTGGGAGGTCCTACGAGCAGTACTTC. Translation: CASSLAFGRSYEQYF. V usage is TRBV11-3 and J usage is TRBJ2-7, with TRBD2 as a possible D gene (6 bases). The V gene lost 1 base and the J gene lost 1 base, with 11 bases spanning the gap. Germline V gene data show CDR1 as SGHNT and CDR2 as YENEEA. The CDR3 extends over 15 amino acids.

This clone is a singleton in its sample. This chain's CDR3 is CASSSDSIGSPLHF. The CDR3 DNA sequence: TGTGCCAGCAGCTCCGACAGTATCGGGTCACCCCTCCACTTT. V gene TRBV7-9 combines with J gene TRBJ1-6; tentatively, D is TRBD1 (5 bases). Trimming shortened V by 4 bases and J by 10 bases, and 14 bases separated the two germline ends. The germline V gene encodes CDR1 SEHNR and CDR2 FQNEAQ (reference sequence). The CDR3 spans 14 residues.

The genes are TRBV19 and TRBJ2-3; 7 bases line up with TRBD1. Germline assignment: CDR1 LNHDA and CDR2 SQIVND (reference sequence). V shed 5 bases and J 8 bases; nucleotides not matched to a gene: 19. The CDR3 contains 17 residues. CDR3 amino acids: CASSSNPPIPRQGTQYF. The CDR3 nucleotides are TGTGCCAGTAGTTCTAATCCCCCAATTCCCCGACAGGGTACGCAGTATTTT.

The chain joins TRBV15 to TRBJ1-5; maybe TRBD1 (5 bases). V dropped 0 bases and J dropped 4 bases, with 10 bases sitting between them. The V gene's germline CDR1 is LNHNV and CDR2 YYDKDF (reference sequence). The CDR3 loop spans 15 amino acids. CDR3 protein: CATSRDVTVNQPQHF. In DNA, the CDR3 is TGTGCCACCAGCAGAGATGTGACAGTAAATCAGCCCCAGCATTTT.

This chain links TRBV11-1 with TRBJ1-1, with D unclear. CDR3 size: 15 residues. Germline V lookup: CDR1 SGHAT, CDR2 FQDESV (reference sequence). Trimming removed 5 bases from V and 4 bases from J, with 17 bases in between. CDR3 protein: CASSPVRGWGTEAFF. The CDR3 nucleotides read TGTGCCAGCAGCCCTGTTCGAGGGTGGGGCACTGAAGCTTTCTTT.

This chain joins TRBV7-9 and TRBJ1-1; the D gene is possibly TRBD1 (5 bases). CDR1 and CDR2 (germline): SEHNR, FQNEAQ (reference sequence). The CDR3 sequence is 16 residues long. V was cut by 5 bases and J by 0 bases, with 16 bases left in between. The DNA for the CDR3 is TGTGCCAGCAGCCCCCGGGGGGTGTTGCTGAACACTGAAGCTTTCTTT. Amino acids: CASSPRGVLLNTEAFF.

The chain is built from TRBV7-2 and TRBJ2-2; tentative D call: TRBD1 (5 bases). The CDR3 sequence is 14 residues long. Germline loops: CDR1 SGHTA, CDR2 FQGNSA. Trimming removed 7 bases at V and 0 bases at J, with 9 bases between. CDR3 protein: CASKWGANTGELFF. Written as DNA, the CDR3 is TGTGCCAGCAAATGGGGCGCGAACACCGGGGAGCTGTTTTTT. Looking up the rest from reference TRBV7-2 and TRBJ2-2 gives the full variable domain: GAGVSQSPSNKVTEKGKDVELRCDPISGHTALYWYRQSLGQGLEFLIYFQGNSAPDKSGLPSDRFSAERTGGSVSTLTIQRTQQEDSAVYLCASKWGANTGELFFGEGSRLTVL.

The chain carries TRBV28 and TRBJ1-1; no clear D gene. V was shortened by 4 bases and J by 0 bases, with 9 bases between the two germline ends. Germline CDR1 and CDR2: MDHEN and SYDVKM. This CDR3 has 14 amino acids. CDR3 sequence (DNA): TGTGCCAGCAGTTCCGCAGCGATGAACACTGAAGCTTTCTTT. Its translation is CASSSAAMNTEAFF.

The CDR3: CASSQQGMVSTEAFF. The CDR3, as DNA: TGTGCCAGCAGCCAACAGGGTATGGTCAGCACTGAAGCTTTCTTT. The chain couples TRBV14 to TRBJ1-1; a possible D gene is TRBD1 (5 bases). The CDR3 contains 15 residues. Trimming removed 2 bases at V and 4 bases at J, with 14 bases between. The V gene's germline CDR1 is SGHDN and CDR2 FVKESK. The whole variable domain, remainder taken from reference TRBV14 and TRBJ1-1, is EAGVTQFPSHSVIEKGQTVTLRCDPISGHDNLYWYRRVMGKEIKFLLHFVKESKQDESGMPNNRFLAERTGGTYSTLKVQPAELEDSGVYFCASSQQGMVSTEAFFGQGTRLTVV.